The TCR beta chain under discussion was sequenced for a study of blood T cell repertoires in COVID-19. In Cohort 3, a recovered donor had either two negative PCRs, clearance, or symptom resolution. TCRdb's copy holds only in-frame clones and misses some; the assay was immunoSEQ multiplex PCR. The sample shows fewer than 450,000 clones, less than 95% of them seen only once. The material sequenced was PBMCs or T cells enriched from blood (not recorded which). The sequence was obtained from a young man who had recovered from COVID-19.

CDR3 in DNA: TGTGCCAGCTCACCGGAGGCCGGGAGGCTCTACACTGAAGCTTTCTTT. Its protein product is CASSPEAGRLYTEAFF. The chain combines TRBV18 with TRBJ1-1, with D unresolved. There are 16 residues in the CDR3. V shed 3 bases and J shed 3 bases, with 17 bases lying between them. From germline, CDR1 is KGHSH and CDR2 LQKENI.